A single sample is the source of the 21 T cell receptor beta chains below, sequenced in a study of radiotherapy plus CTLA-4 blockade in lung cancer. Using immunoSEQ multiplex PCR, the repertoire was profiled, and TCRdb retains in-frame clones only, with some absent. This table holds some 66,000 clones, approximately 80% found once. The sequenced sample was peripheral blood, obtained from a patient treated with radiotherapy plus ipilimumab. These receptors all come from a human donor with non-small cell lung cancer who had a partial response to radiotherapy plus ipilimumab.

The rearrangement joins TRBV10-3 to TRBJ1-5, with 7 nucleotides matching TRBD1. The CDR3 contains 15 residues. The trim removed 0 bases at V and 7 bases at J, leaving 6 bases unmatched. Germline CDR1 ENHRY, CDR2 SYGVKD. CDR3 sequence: CAISESKGAKQPQHF. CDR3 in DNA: TGTGCCATCAGTGAGTCGAAGGGGGCAAAGCAGCCCCAGCATTTT.

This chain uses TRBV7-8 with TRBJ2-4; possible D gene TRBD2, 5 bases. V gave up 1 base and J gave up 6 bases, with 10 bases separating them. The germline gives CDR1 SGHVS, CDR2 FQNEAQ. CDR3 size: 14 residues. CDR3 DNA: TGTGCCAGCAGCTTAGGGGGAGTCGGAAACATTCAGTACTTC. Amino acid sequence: CASSLGGVGNIQYF.

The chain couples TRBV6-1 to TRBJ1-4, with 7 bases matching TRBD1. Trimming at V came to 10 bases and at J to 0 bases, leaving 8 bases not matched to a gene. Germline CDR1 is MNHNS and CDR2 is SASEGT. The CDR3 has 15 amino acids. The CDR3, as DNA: TGTGCCACAGACGGGGACAGATCAACTAATGAAAAACTGTTTTTT. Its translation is CATDGDRSTNEKLFF.

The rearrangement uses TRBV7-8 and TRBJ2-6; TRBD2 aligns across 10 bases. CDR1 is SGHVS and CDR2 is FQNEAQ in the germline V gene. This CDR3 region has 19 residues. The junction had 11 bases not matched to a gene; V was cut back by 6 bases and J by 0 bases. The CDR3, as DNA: TGTGCCAGCAGATCCTCGCTAGCGGGAGAGCTCTCTGGGGCCAACGTCCTGACTTTC. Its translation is CASRSSLAGELSGANVLTF.

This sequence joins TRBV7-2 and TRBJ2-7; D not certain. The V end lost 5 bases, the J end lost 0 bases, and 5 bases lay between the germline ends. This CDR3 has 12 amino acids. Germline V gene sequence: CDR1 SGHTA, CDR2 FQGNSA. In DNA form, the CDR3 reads TGTGCCAGCAGCCCATCCTCCTACGAGCAGTACTTC. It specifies CASSPSSYEQYF.

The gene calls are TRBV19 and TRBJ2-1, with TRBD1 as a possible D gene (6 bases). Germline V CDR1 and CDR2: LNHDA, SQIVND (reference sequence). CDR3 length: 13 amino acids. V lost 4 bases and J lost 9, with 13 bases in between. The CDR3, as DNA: TGTGCCAGTAGTAGGGGGACACCCAGTGAGCAGTTCTTC. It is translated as CASSRGTPSEQFF.

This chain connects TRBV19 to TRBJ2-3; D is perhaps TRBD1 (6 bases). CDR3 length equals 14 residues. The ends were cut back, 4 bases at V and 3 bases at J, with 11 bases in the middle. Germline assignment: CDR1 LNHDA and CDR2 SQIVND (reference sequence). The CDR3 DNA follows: TGTGCCAGTAGTACCCTTCAGGGGACAGATACGCAGTATTTT. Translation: CASSTLQGTDTQYF.

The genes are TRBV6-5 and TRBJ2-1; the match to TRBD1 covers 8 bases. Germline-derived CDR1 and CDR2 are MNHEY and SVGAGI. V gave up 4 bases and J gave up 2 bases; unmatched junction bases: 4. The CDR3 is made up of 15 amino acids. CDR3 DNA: TGTGCCAGCAGTTCCCCGGACAGGGCCTACAATGAGCAGTTCTTC. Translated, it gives CASSSPDRAYNEQFF.

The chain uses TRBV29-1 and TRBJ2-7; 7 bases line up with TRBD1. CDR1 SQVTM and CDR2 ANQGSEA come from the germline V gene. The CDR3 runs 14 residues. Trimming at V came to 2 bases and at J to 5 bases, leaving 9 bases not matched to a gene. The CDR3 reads CSVESPTGYNEQYF. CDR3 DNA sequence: TGCAGCGTTGAAAGCCCGACAGGGTACAACGAGCAGTACTTC.

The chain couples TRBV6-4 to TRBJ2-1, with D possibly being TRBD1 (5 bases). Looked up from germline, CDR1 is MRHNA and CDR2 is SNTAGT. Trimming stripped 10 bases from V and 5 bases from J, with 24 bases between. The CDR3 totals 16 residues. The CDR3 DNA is TGTGCCACCCTCCCGTGGGGCCGACTTTCCCACAATGAGCAGTTCTTC. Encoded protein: CATLPWGRLSHNEQFF.

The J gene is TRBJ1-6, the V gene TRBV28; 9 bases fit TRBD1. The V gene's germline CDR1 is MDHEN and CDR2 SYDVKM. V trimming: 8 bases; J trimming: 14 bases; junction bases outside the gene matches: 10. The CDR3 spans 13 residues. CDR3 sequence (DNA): TGTGCCAGCGCACAGGGGGCGGCGAGGTCCCTCCACTTT. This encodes CASAQGAARSLHF.

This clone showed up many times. The CDR3 nucleotides are TGTGCCAGCGTTTCGGCCTACGAGCAGTACTTC. The encoded protein is CASVSAYEQYF. The chain recombines TRBV28 with TRBJ2-7; D is undetermined. CDR3 length equals 11 residues. CDR1 MDHEN and CDR2 SYDVKM come from the germline V gene. Deletions cut 8 bases from V and 2 bases from J, with 7 bases between. The variable domain in full, completed from reference TRBV28 and TRBJ2-7, reads DVKVTQSSRYLVKRTGEKVFLECVQDMDHENMFWYRQDPGLGLRLIYFSYDVKMKEKGDIPEGYSVSREKKERFSLILESASTNQTSMYLCASVSAYEQYFGPGTRLTVT.

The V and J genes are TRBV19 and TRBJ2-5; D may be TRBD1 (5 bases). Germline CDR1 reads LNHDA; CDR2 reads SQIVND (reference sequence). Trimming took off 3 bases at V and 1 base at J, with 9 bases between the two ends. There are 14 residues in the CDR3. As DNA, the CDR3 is TGTGCCAGTAGTATGGGGCCGACCCAAGAGACCCAGTACTTC. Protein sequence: CASSMGPTQETQYF.

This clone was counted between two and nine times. The CDR3 DNA sequence: TGTGCCAGTACCTGGGACAGGGCTGGGGCCAACGTCCTGACTTTC. The encoded protein is CASTWDRAGANVLTF. This sequence joins TRBV19 and TRBJ2-6, with TRBD1 matching over 9 bases. Trimming took 7 bases from V and 2 from J; bases not matched to a gene: 3. The CDR3 runs to 15 residues. Germline V gene sequence: CDR1 LNHDA, CDR2 SQIVND (reference sequence).

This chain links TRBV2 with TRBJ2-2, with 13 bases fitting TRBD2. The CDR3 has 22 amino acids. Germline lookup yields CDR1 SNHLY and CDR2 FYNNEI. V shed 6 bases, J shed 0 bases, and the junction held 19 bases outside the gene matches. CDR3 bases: TGTGCCAGCAGGCCCGGGGGGTATGCTATTGGGACTAGCGGGACGAACACCGGGGAGCTGTTTTTT. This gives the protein CASRPGGYAIGTSGTNTGELFF.

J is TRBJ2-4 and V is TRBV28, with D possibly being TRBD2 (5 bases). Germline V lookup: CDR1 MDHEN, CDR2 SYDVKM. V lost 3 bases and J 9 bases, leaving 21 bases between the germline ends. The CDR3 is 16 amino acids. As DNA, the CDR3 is TGTGCCAGCAGTTTGCGCCGGACTGCCCCGAAAGGCATTCAGTACTTC. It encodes CASSLRRTAPKGIQYF.

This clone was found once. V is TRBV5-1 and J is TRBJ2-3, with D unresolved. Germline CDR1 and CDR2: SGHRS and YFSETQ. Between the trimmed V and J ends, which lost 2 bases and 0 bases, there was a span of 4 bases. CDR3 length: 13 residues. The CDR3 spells CASSFSSTDTQYF. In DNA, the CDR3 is TGCGCCAGCAGCTTTTCTAGCACAGATACGCAGTATTTT.

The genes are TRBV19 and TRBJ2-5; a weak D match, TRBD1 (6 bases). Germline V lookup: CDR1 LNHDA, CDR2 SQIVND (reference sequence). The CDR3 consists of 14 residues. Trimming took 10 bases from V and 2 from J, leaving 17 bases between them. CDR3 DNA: TGTGCCACGACCAACACAGGGAGTCAAGAGACCCAGTACTTC. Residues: CATTNTGSQETQYF.

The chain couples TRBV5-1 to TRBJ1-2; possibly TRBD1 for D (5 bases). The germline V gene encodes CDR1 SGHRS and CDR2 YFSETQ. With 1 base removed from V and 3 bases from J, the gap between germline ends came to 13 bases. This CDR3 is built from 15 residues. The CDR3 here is CASSLMAGADYGYTF. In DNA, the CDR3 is TGCGCCAGCAGCTTGATGGCTGGGGCCGACTATGGCTACACCTTC.

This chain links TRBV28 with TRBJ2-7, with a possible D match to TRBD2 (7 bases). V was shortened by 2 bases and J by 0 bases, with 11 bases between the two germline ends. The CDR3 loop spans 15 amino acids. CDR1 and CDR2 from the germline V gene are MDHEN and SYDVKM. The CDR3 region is CASSLEGGGSYEQYF. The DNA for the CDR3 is TGTGCCAGCAGTTTAGAGGGAGGGGGCTCCTACGAGCAGTACTTC. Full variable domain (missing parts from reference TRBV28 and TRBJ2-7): DVKVTQSSRYLVKRTGEKVFLECVQDMDHENMFWYRQDPGLGLRLIYFSYDVKMKEKGDIPEGYSVSREKKERFSLILESASTNQTSMYLCASSLEGGGSYEQYFGPGTRLTVT.

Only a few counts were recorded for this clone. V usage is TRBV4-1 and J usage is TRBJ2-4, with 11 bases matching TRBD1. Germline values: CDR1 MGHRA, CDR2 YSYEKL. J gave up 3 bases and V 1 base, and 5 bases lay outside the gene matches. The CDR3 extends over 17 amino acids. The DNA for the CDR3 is TGCGCCAGCAGCCAAGGGGACAGGGGGTCGGGCAAAAACATTCAGTACTTC. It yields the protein CASSQGDRGSGKNIQYF.